This T cell receptor beta chain was recovered during a study of tumor-infiltrating lymphocytes in primary liver carcinoma. The researchers obtained blood RNA from unsorted whole blood and also extracted germline DNA. This clonotype was observed a single time. The junction departs from germline at one end; a sequencing error may be responsible. Germline CDR1 reads SGHAT; CDR2 reads FQNNGV. This CDR3 comprises 18 residues. TCR beta cDNA came from about 500 ng total RNA, primed with a constant-region primer. ARM-PCR, slightly modified, supplied the TCR beta libraries through three nested multiplex PCR rounds. TRBV1-TRBV30 forward and Cbeta reverse primers drove the first two roughly 10-cycle rounds. TCRdb passed the multiplex PCR reads through MiXCR, listing each CDR3 protein once. The sample contains about 180,000 distinct CDR3 sequences, roughly three fifths of which appear only once.

The sequenced sample was peripheral blood. This TCR came from a man in his forties with primary liver carcinoma and hepatitis B virus infection. The chain uses TRBV11-2 and TRBJ2-1; 9 positions agree with TRBD2. CDR3 DNA sequence: TGTGCCTGCAGCTTAGATGGGTTTTGGCGGGAGGGCCGGGTTGACCAGTTCTTC. It yields the protein CACSLDGFWREGRVDQFF.